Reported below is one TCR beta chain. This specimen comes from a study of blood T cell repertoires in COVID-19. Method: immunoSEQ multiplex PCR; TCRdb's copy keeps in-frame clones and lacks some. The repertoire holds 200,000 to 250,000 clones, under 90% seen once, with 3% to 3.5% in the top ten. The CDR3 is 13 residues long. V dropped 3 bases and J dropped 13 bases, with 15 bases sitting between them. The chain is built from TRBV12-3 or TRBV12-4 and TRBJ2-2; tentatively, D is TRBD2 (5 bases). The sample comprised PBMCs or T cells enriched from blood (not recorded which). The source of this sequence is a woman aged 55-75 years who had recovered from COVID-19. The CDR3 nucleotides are TGTGCCAGCAGTTTGTTGTCGCGGGTCGGGCTGTTTTTT. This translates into CASSLLSRVGLFF.